The entry below gives a single TCR beta chain sequence along with its context. Its specificity is unknown. The data stem from a study of T-cell reconstitution after alpha-beta-depleted transplantation in children. General observations from the study: When one year had passed after transplant, most T-cell counts and diversity came from newly produced T cells. The study reportedly traced alpha-beta T cells about two months after transplant to several hundred expanded graft clones. It was surviving recipient T cells and thymic progenitors that gave some patients high TCRbeta diversity at day 60.

TCRbeta library construction was performed incorporating unique molecular identifiers. TCRdb fed the PCR reads into MiXCR, producing one record per CDR3 protein. Here the sample spans about a million distinct CDR3 sequences, roughly 29% being singletons. CDR1 is MNHEY, CDR2 SMNVEV, per germline (reference sequence). The V and J ends lost 3 bases and 2 bases, in that order; junction bases with no gene match: 17. The CDR3 length is 19 residues. The chain combines TRBV27 with TRBJ2-5; 8 bases map to TRBD1. Specimen: PBMCs, mostly from graft donor cells, collected 360 days after TCRalphabeta/CD19-depleted stem cell transplant. The receptor's source is a boy less than two years old who had a stem cell transplant for SCID, so the T cells may come from the graft donor. In nucleotides, the CDR3 is TGTGCCAGCAGTTTCAGGGCCAGGGGGCTAGTTCCGGGGCAAGAGACCCAGTACTTC. Translating gives CASSFRARGLVPGQETQYF.